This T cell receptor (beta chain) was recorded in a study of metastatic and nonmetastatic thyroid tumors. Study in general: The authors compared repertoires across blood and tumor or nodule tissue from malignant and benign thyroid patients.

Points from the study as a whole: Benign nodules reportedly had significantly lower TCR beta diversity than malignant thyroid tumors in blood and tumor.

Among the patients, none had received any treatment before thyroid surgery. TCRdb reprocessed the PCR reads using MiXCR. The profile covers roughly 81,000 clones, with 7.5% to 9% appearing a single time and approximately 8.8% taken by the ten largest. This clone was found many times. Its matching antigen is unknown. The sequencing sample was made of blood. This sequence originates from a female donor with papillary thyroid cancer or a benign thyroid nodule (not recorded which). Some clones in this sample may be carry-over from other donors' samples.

In nucleotides, the CDR3 is TGTGCCAGCAGCTCAGCGGGACAGGGGTCCGGGCCCCAGCATTTT. It translates to CASSSAGQGSGPQHF. The V call is TRBV7-9, the J call TRBJ1-5, with 10 bases matching TRBD1. V trimming: 4 bases; J trimming: 9 bases; junction bases outside the gene matches: 9. The CDR3 is made up of 15 amino acids. Germline CDR1 reads SEHNR; CDR2 reads FQNEAQ (reference sequence).